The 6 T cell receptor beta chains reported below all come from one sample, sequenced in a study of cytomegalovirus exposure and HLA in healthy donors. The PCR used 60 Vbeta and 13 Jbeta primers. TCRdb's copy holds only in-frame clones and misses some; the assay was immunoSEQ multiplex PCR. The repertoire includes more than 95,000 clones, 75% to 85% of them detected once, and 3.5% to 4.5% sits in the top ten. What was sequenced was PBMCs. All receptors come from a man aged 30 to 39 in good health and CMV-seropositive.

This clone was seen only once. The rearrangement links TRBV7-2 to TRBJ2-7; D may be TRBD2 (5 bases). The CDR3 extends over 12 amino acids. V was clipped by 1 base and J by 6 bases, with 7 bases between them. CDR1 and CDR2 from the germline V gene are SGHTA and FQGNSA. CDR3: CASSLEAAEQYF. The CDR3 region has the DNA TGTGCCAGCAGCTTAGAAGCGGCCGAGCAGTACTTC.

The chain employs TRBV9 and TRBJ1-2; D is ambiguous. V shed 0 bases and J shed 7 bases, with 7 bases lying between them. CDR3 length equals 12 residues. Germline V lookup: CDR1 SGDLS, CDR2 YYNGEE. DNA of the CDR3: TGTGCCAGCAGCGTAGTCGGGGTTGGCTACACCTTC. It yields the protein CASSVVGVGYTF.

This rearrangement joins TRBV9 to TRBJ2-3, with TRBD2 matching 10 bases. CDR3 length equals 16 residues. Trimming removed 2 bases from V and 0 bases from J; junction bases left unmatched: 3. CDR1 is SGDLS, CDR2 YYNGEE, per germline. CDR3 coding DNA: TGTGCCAGCAGCGTCAAAGCGGGGGGGAGCACAGATACGCAGTATTTT. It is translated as CASSVKAGGSTDTQYF.

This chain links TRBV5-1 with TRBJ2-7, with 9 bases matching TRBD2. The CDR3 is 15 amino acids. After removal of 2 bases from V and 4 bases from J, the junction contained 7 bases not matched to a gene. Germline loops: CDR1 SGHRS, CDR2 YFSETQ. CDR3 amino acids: CASSFSSAGGYEQYF. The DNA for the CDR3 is TGCGCCAGCAGCTTTTCCTCAGCGGGAGGATACGAGCAGTACTTC.

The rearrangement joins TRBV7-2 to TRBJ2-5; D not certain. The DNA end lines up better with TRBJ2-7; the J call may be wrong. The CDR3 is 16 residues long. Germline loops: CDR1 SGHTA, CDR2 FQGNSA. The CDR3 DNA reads TGTGCCAGCAGCTTAGGAGATACTGGTTTAACCTACGAGCAGTACTTC. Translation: CASSLGDTGLTYEQYF.

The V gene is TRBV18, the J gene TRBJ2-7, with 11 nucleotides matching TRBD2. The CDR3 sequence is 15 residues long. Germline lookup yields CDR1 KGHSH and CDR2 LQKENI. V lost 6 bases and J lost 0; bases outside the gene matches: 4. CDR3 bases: TGTGCCAGCTCCGAGGGACTAGCGGACTCCTACGAGCAGTACTTC. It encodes CASSEGLADSYEQYF.